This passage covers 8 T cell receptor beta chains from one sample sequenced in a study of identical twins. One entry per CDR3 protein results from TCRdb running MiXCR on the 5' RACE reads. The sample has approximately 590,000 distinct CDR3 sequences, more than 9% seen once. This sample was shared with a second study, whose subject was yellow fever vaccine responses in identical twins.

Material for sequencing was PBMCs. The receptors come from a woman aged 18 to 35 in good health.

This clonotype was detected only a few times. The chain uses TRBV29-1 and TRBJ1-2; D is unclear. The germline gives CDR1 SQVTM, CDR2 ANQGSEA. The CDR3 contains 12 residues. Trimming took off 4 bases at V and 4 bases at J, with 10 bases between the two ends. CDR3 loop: CSVVRGSYGYTF. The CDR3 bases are TGCAGCGTTGTAAGAGGCAGCTATGGCTACACCTTC.

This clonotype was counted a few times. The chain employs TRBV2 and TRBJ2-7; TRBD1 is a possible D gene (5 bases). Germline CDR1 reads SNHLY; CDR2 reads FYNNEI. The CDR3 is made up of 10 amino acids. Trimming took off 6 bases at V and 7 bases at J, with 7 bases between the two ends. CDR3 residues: CASRGQEQYF. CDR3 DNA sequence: TGTGCCAGCAGAGGACAAGAGCAGTACTTC.

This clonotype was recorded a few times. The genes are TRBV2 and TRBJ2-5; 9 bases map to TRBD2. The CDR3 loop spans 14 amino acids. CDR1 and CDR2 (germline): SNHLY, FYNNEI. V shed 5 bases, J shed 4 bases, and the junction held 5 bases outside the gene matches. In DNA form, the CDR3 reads TGTGCCAGCAGTTTATTTAGCGGGAGAGAGACCCAGTACTTC. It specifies CASSLFSGRETQYF.

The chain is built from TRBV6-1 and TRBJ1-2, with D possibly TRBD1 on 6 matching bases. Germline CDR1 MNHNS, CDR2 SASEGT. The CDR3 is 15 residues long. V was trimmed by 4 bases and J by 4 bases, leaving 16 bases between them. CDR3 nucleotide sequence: TGTGCCAGCAGTGGAGTGATTGGACAGCGCTATGGCTACACCTTC. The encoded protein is CASSGVIGQRYGYTF.

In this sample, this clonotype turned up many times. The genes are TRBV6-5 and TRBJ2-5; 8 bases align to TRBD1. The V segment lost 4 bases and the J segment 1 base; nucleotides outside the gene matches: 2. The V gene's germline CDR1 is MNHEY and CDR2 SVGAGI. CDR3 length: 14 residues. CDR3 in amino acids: CASSFTGGQETQYF. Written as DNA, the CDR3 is TGTGCCAGCAGTTTCACAGGGGGCCAAGAGACCCAGTACTTC.

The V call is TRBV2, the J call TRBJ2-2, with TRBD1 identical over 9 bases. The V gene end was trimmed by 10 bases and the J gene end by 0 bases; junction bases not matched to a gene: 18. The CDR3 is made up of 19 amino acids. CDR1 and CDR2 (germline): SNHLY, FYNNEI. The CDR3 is CAICVTRDRALSNTGELFF. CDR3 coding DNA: TGTGCCATCTGTGTCACCCGGGACAGGGCATTGTCGAACACCGGGGAGCTGTTTTTT.

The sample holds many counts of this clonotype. The CDR3 DNA sequence: TGTGCCAGCAGCCAAGGGGGGACAGGGCCAAATACGCAGTATTTT. This gives the protein CASSQGGTGPNTQYF. This chain joins TRBV3-1 and TRBJ2-3, with TRBD1 matching over 9 bases. The CDR3 extends over 15 amino acids. The V and J ends lost 1 base and 7 bases, in that order; junction bases with no gene match: 6. From germline, CDR1 is LGHDT and CDR2 YNNKEL (reference sequence).

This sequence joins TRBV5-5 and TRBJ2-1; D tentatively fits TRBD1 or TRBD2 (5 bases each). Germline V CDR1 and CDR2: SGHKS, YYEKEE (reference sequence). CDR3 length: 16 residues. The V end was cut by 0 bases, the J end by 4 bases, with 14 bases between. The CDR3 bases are TGTGCCAGCAGCTTGGCCTTGGGGACCCTATACAATGAGCAGTTCTTC. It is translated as CASSLALGTLYNEQFF.